The next 11 T cell receptor beta chains were all read from a single sample in a study of OX40 agonist ivuxolimab in advanced cancers. Sequencing used immunoSEQ multiplex PCR; TCRdb keeps in-frame clones, though not all of them. The sample includes some 72,000 clones, around 92% seen only once; the top ten take around 10%. The sample here was CD4+ or CD8+ T cells sorted from blood, taken in a trial of the OX40 agonist ivuxolimab. The source of these receptors is an adult with an advanced solid tumor such as melanoma, head and neck, liver or kidney cancer.

V usage is TRBV19 and J usage is TRBJ2-7, with TRBD1 as a possible D gene (6 bases). The CDR3 has 14 amino acids. Trimming stripped 3 bases from V and 1 base from J, with 10 bases between. Germline CDR1 and CDR2: LNHDA and SQIVND (reference sequence). The CDR3 nucleotides are TGTGCCAGTAGTATCTTCCAGGGGTCCTACGAGCAGTACTTC. It codes for CASSIFQGSYEQYF.

The chain couples TRBV5-6 to TRBJ2-7; 9 bases align to TRBD1. The germline gives CDR1 SGHDT, CDR2 YYEEEE. Unmatched junction bases numbered 12, after V lost 0 bases and J lost 5 bases. This CDR3 spans 17 amino acids. The CDR3 here is CASSLAAGQGRGNEQYF. CDR3 nucleotides: TGTGCCAGCAGCTTGGCCGCGGGACAGGGTAGGGGTAACGAGCAGTACTTC.

The CDR3 DNA follows: TGTGCCAGCACCCTGACAGGAGAAGCGGAGACCCAGTACTTC. Amino acid sequence: CASTLTGEAETQYF. V is TRBV5-4 and J is TRBJ2-5; a weak D match, TRBD1 (6 bases). CDR1 is SGHNT and CDR2 is YYREEE in the germline V gene (reference sequence). Trimming removed 6 bases at V and 5 bases at J, with 17 bases between. The CDR3 contains 14 residues. The full variable domain, rest sourced from reference TRBV5-4 and TRBJ2-5, is ETGVTQSPTHLIKTRGQQVTLRCSSQSGHNTVSWYQQALGQGPQFIFQYYREEENGRGNFPPRFSGLQFPNYSSELNVNALELDDSALYLCASTLTGEAETQYFGPGTRLLVL.

The rearrangement joins TRBV6-5 to TRBJ2-5; D may be TRBD1 (6 bases). Germline CDR1 reads MNHEY; CDR2 reads SVGAGI. The CDR3 sequence is 15 residues long. V lost 0 bases and J lost 2, with 10 bases in between. CDR3 in DNA: TGTGCCAGCAGTTACTCTACAGGACAGCAAGAGACCCAGTACTTC. Its translation: CASSYSTGQQETQYF.

V usage is TRBV7-9 and J usage is TRBJ2-7; 8 bases line up with TRBD2. The germline CDR1 and CDR2 sequences are SEHNR and FQNEAQ (reference sequence). The trim removed 4 bases at V and 2 bases at J, leaving 10 bases unmatched. There are 16 residues in the CDR3. CDR3 protein: CASSSPSGGIPYEQYF. The CDR3 nucleotides are TGTGCCAGCAGCTCGCCGAGCGGGGGAATTCCCTACGAGCAGTACTTC.

This chain uses TRBV5-6 with TRBJ2-7; D assignment may be TRBD1 or TRBD2 (5 bases each). The CDR3 spans 14 residues. Germline assignment: CDR1 SGHDT and CDR2 YYEEEE. V lost 3 bases and J 1 base, leaving 11 bases between the germline ends. The CDR3: CASSWGAGSYEQYF. The CDR3 DNA follows: TGTGCCAGCAGCTGGGGAGCAGGGTCCTACGAGCAGTACTTC.

By sample share, this clone is medium-sized. A junction boundary mismatches the germline segment, possibly from a read error. Written as DNA, the CDR3 is TGTGCCAGCAGTGAAAGGGGCTACCAGGAGACCCAGTACTTC. Translation: CASSERGYQETQYF. The rearrangement links TRBV25-1 to TRBJ2-5, with TRBD1 as a possible D gene (5 bases). Germline assignment: CDR1 MGHDK and CDR2 SYGVNS. CDR3 length equals 14 residues.

This clone was counted a single time. This chain links TRBV25-1 with TRBJ1-1; 8 bases are a match to TRBD1. The germline V gene has CDR1 MGHDK and CDR2 SYGVNS. The length of the CDR3 is 13 residues. The J segment lost 7 bases and the V segment lost 6 bases, leaving 7 bases of the junction unmatched. CDR3 loop: CASSFQGAIEAFF. The DNA of the CDR3 is TGTGCCAGCAGCTTCCAGGGGGCCATTGAAGCTTTCTTT.

This chain uses TRBV9 with TRBJ2-1; 13 nucleotides agree with TRBD2. This CDR3 contains 16 residues. V dropped 3 bases and J dropped 8; count of bases not matched to a gene: 8. The germline V gene encodes CDR1 SGDLS and CDR2 YYNGEE. This CDR3 is CASSGATSGGIYEQFF. DNA of the CDR3: TGTGCCAGCAGCGGAGCGACTAGCGGGGGGATCTATGAGCAGTTCTTC.

The chain carries TRBV27 and TRBJ2-5; 7 nucleotides line up with TRBD1. CDR1 is MNHEY and CDR2 is SMNVEV in the germline V gene (reference sequence). The junction had 11 bases not matched to a gene; V was cut back by 6 bases and J by 4 bases. This CDR3 contains 15 residues. The CDR3 sequence is CASSSIDRVTETQYF. The DNA for the CDR3 is TGTGCCAGCAGCTCAATTGACAGGGTAACAGAGACCCAGTACTTC.

With regard to this clone: This sample includes further DNA sequences coding for the same CDR3. J is TRBJ2-7 and V is TRBV4-3; maybe TRBD1 (6 bases). The CDR3 length is 15 residues. The V end lost 0 bases, the J end lost 0 bases, and 9 bases lay between the germline ends. CDR1 LGHNA and CDR2 YSLEER come from the germline V gene. The CDR3 nucleotides are TGCGCCAGCAGCCAAGATAGGGGGTCCTCCTACGAGCAGTACTTC. Its translation is CASSQDRGSSYEQYF.